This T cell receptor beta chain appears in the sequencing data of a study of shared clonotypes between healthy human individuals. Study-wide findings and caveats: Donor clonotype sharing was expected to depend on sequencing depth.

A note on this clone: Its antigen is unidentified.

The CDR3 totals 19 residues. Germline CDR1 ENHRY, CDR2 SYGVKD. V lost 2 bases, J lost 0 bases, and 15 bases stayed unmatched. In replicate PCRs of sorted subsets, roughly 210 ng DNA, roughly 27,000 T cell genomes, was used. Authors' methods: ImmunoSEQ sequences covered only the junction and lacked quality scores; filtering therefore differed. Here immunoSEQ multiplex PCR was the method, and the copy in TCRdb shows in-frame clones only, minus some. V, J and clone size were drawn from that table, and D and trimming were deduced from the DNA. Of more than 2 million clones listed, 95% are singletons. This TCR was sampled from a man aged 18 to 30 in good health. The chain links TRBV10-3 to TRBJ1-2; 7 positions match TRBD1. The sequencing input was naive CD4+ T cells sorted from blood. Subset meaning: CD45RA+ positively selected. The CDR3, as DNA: TGTGCCATCAGTGAGACCGGGACAGCAGGTCGCTTCTCTAACTATGGCTACACCTTC. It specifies CAISETGTAGRFSNYGYTF.